These T cell receptor beta chains were read from a single sample in a study of neurological immune-mediated disorders. One entry per CDR3 protein, called by TCRdb with MiXCR from the 5' RACE reads. The data show fewer than 45,000 distinct CDR3 sequences, over 8.5% seen once. Sequencing was done on a sample of PBMCs. These receptors were obtained from a man between 60 and 70 years old with HTLV-1-associated myelopathy (HAM/TSP). Both conserved end residues are part of each CDR3. Each record gives: J gene, V gene, D gene, clone size, CDR3 length, CDR3 DNA, CDR3 protein. A D gene is named only where the DNA matches it firmly. Size is omitted from some rows. Given values are once, few, many or a class for expanded clones.

j_gene: TRBJ2-1; v_gene: TRBV11-2; d_gene: TRBD2; abundance: many; len: 15; CDR3nt: TGTGCCAGTTCAGACGCGGGAGATTGGGGGGATGAGCAGTTCTTC; CDR3aa: CASSDAGDWGDEQFF
j_gene: TRBJ1-6; v_gene: TRBV5-1; d_gene: NA; abundance: many; len: 14; CDR3nt: TGCGCCAGCAGCTTGGCCGATACAGATTCACCCCTCCACTTT; CDR3aa: CASSLADTDSPLHF
j_gene: TRBJ1-1; v_gene: TRBV20-1; d_gene: NA; abundance: NA; len: 13; CDR3nt: TGCAGTGCTAGAGATTTCGAGAACTATGAAGCTTTCTTT; CDR3aa: CSARDFENYEAFF
j_gene: TRBJ2-2; v_gene: TRBV7-7; d_gene: TRBD2; abundance: many; len: 16; CDR3nt: TGTGCTAGCAGCTCCGGCGGGGGTGGTAGCGCCGGGGAGCTGTTTTTT; CDR3aa: CASSSGGGGSAGELFF
j_gene: TRBJ2-2; v_gene: TRBV7-8; d_gene: TRBD2; abundance: few; len: 13; CDR3nt: TGTGCCAGCAGCTTAATGCGGGAGGGGGAGCTGTTTTTT; CDR3aa: CASSLMREGELFF
j_gene: TRBJ2-1; v_gene: TRBV5-1; d_gene: NA; abundance: many; len: 13; CDR3nt: TGCGCCAGCACCCTGGACCGGGGAGGTGAGCAGTTCTTC; CDR3aa: CASTLDRGGEQFF
j_gene: TRBJ1-1; v_gene: TRBV4-1; d_gene: NA; abundance: many; len: 15; CDR3nt: TGCGCCAGCAGCCAAGAAACTACTCTCGGGGGCGCGGCTTTCTTT; CDR3aa: CASSQETTLGGAAFF
j_gene: TRBJ1-1; v_gene: TRBV2; d_gene: TRBD1; abundance: many; len: 13; CDR3nt: TGTGCCAGCAGTGGGGACAGGTTTGTTGAAGCTTTCTTT; CDR3aa: CASSGDRFVEAFF
j_gene: TRBJ1-2; v_gene: TRBV6-5; d_gene: NA; abundance: many; len: 14; CDR3nt: TGTGCCAGCAGATCCCGGACGGCTAACTATGGCTACACCTTC; CDR3aa: CASRSRTANYGYTF
j_gene: TRBJ2-3; v_gene: TRBV20-1; d_gene: NA; abundance: NA; len: 17; CDR3nt: TGCAGTGCTAGAGATGGGGGCCACGAGAGAGGGCCGGGTACGCAGTATTTT; CDR3aa: CSARDGGHERGPGTQYF
j_gene: TRBJ1-1; v_gene: TRBV18; d_gene: TRBD1; abundance: many; len: 15; CDR3nt: TGTGCCAGCTCACTACTGACAGGGTTGGGCACTGAAGCTTTCTTT; CDR3aa: CASSLLTGLGTEAFF
j_gene: TRBJ2-7; v_gene: TRBV5-1; d_gene: NA; abundance: many; len: 16; CDR3nt: TGCGCCAGCAGCTTGGGGAGTTGGCAGGATAACTACGAGCAGTACTTC; CDR3aa: CASSLGSWQDNYEQYF
j_gene: TRBJ2-7; v_gene: TRBV5-1; d_gene: TRBD1; abundance: many; len: 14; CDR3nt: TGCGCCAGCAGCACCGGGACAGGGGGCTACGAGCAGTACTTC; CDR3aa: CASSTGTGGYEQYF
j_gene: TRBJ2-7; v_gene: TRBV4-2; d_gene: TRBD2; abundance: many; len: 13; CDR3nt: TGTGCTACTGGACTAGCGGGAGGTGTCGAGCAGTACTTC; CDR3aa: CATGLAGGVEQYF
j_gene: TRBJ2-1; v_gene: TRBV14; d_gene: NA; abundance: many; len: 15; CDR3nt: TGTGCCAGCAGCCAAGCAGGGGGGGTCCACAATGAGCAGTTCTTC; CDR3aa: CASSQAGGVHNEQFF
j_gene: TRBJ2-7; v_gene: TRBV7-2; d_gene: NA; abundance: many; len: 16; CDR3nt: TGTGCCAGCAGCACAGGGGGGATAGCGGGATCCTACGAGCAGTACTTC; CDR3aa: CASSTGGIAGSYEQYF
j_gene: TRBJ2-2; v_gene: TRBV5-1; d_gene: TRBD2; abundance: many; len: 14; CDR3nt: TGCGCCAGCAGCCGGGACTACCTCACCGGGGAGCTGTTTTTT; CDR3aa: CASSRDYLTGELFF
j_gene: TRBJ1-5; v_gene: TRBV7-3; d_gene: NA; abundance: medium-sized; len: 16; CDR3nt: TGTGCCAGCAGCTTATTCGCAGGGCTTAGCAATCAGCCCCAGCATTTT; CDR3aa: CASSLFAGLSNQPQHF
j_gene: TRBJ2-2; v_gene: TRBV21-1; d_gene: NA; abundance: many; len: 14; CDR3nt: TGTGCCAGCAAACGGACAGGGGGCTTCGGGGAGCTGTTTTTT; CDR3aa: CASKRTGGFGELFF
j_gene: TRBJ1-2; v_gene: TRBV14; d_gene: TRBD1; abundance: many; len: 16; CDR3nt: TGTGCCAGCAGCCCCCCGGGCGACAGGGGGTCCCTCGGCTACACCTTC; CDR3aa: CASSPPGDRGSLGYTF
j_gene: TRBJ2-2; v_gene: TRBV5-1; d_gene: NA; abundance: many; len: 14; CDR3nt: TGCGCCAGCAGCCCACGAGGAGGGGGAGGGGAGCTGTTTTTT; CDR3aa: CASSPRGGGGELFF
j_gene: TRBJ2-2; v_gene: TRBV29-1; d_gene: NA; abundance: many; len: 15; CDR3nt: TGCAGCGTTGAACTCCGGACAGTGAACACCGGGGAGCTGTTTTTT; CDR3aa: CSVELRTVNTGELFF
j_gene: TRBJ2-2; v_gene: TRBV7-2; d_gene: NA; abundance: many; len: 12; CDR3nt: TGTGCCGGAAGCGGAGGGCCCGGGGAGCTGTTTTTT; CDR3aa: CAGSGGPGELFF
j_gene: TRBJ2-1; v_gene: TRBV6-1; d_gene: NA; abundance: few; len: 15; CDR3nt: TGTGCCAGCAGTGAACAGCCAAATACTAACAATGAGCAGTTCTTC; CDR3aa: CASSEQPNTNNEQFF
j_gene: TRBJ2-3; v_gene: TRBV27; d_gene: NA; abundance: many; len: 14; CDR3nt: TGTGCCAGCAAACAACAGGGACGCACAGATACGCAGTATTTT; CDR3aa: CASKQQGRTDTQYF
j_gene: TRBJ2-5; v_gene: TRBV20-1; d_gene: NA; abundance: many; len: 12; CDR3nt: TGCAGTGCCCGACCCCGCCAAGAGACCCAGTACTTC; CDR3aa: CSARPRQETQYF
j_gene: TRBJ1-5; v_gene: TRBV27; d_gene: TRBD1; abundance: many; len: 17; CDR3nt: TGTGCCAGCAGTCCAGGACAGGGGGCCAATAGCAATCAGCCCCAGCATTTT; CDR3aa: CASSPGQGANSNQPQHF
j_gene: TRBJ2-3; v_gene: TRBV5-1; d_gene: TRBD2; abundance: many; len: 16; CDR3nt: TGCGCCAGCAGCTTGCGCCTCTCTAGCGGGAGAGATACGCAGTATTTT; CDR3aa: CASSLRLSSGRDTQYF
j_gene: TRBJ2-1; v_gene: TRBV5-1; d_gene: TRBD1; abundance: many; len: 15; CDR3nt: TGCGCCAGCAGCTTTAGGCAGGGGGCTACCGATGAGCAGTTCTTC; CDR3aa: CASSFRQGATDEQFF
j_gene: TRBJ2-3; v_gene: TRBV3-1; d_gene: NA; abundance: NA; len: 18; CDR3nt: TGTGCCAGCAGCCGACTCTCACCGGGACGGTATGTGCCAGATACGCAGTATTTT; CDR3aa: CASSRLSPGRYVPDTQYF
j_gene: TRBJ1-1; v_gene: TRBV5-1; d_gene: TRBD1; abundance: many; len: 15; CDR3nt: TGCGCCAGCAGCTTGGGACAGGGGACTTACACTGAAGCTTTCTTT; CDR3aa: CASSLGQGTYTEAFF
j_gene: TRBJ1-2; v_gene: TRBV12-3/TRBV12-4; d_gene: NA; abundance: many; len: 15; CDR3nt: TGTGCCAGCAGTTTAGGAGTAGAAAGTATTGGTGGCTACACCTTC; CDR3aa: CASSLGVESIGGYTF
j_gene: TRBJ1-5; v_gene: TRBV19; d_gene: NA; abundance: few; len: 12; CDR3nt: TGTGCCAGTAGGTATCGCAATCAGCCCCAGCATTTT; CDR3aa: CASRYRNQPQHF
j_gene: TRBJ2-5; v_gene: TRBV14; d_gene: TRBD1; abundance: many; len: 18; CDR3nt: TGTGCCAGCAGCCAAGATAGAAGAGGAGGGACAGGTCAGCGCTCTCAGTACTTC; CDR3aa: CASSQDRRGGTGQRSQYF
j_gene: TRBJ2-1; v_gene: TRBV29-1; d_gene: NA; abundance: many; len: 12; CDR3nt: TGCAGCGTGGGGCGAAGCTACAATGAGCAGTTCTTC; CDR3aa: CSVGRSYNEQFF
j_gene: TRBJ1-6; v_gene: TRBV28; d_gene: NA; abundance: many; len: 13; CDR3nt: TGTGCCAGCAGTTCACTGAAAAATTCACCCCTCCACTTT; CDR3aa: CASSSLKNSPLHF
j_gene: TRBJ2-3; v_gene: TRBV6-6; d_gene: NA; abundance: many; len: 12; CDR3nt: TGTGCCAGCAGTTACAGGGCAGATACGCAGTATTTT; CDR3aa: CASSYRADTQYF
j_gene: TRBJ2-2; v_gene: TRBV4-1; d_gene: TRBD1; abundance: NA; len: 15; CDR3nt: TGCGCCAGCAGCCAAGTGACAGGGTTGACCGCTGAGCTGTTTTTT; CDR3aa: CASSQVTGLTAELFF
j_gene: TRBJ2-3; v_gene: TRBV29-1; d_gene: TRBD2; abundance: many; len: 13; CDR3nt: TGCAGCGAACGCGGGAGTCGCACAGATACGCAGTATTTT; CDR3aa: CSERGSRTDTQYF
j_gene: TRBJ2-7; v_gene: TRBV10-2; d_gene: NA; abundance: many; len: 13; CDR3nt: TGCGCCAGCAGTGATGGGCGGTCCTACGAGCAGTACTTC; CDR3aa: CASSDGRSYEQYF
j_gene: TRBJ2-2; v_gene: TRBV20-1; d_gene: NA; abundance: many; len: 16; CDR3nt: TGCAGTGCTAGACCCCTAGGACTCTCTCGGGGCGGGGAGCTGTTTTTT; CDR3aa: CSARPLGLSRGGELFF
j_gene: TRBJ1-4; v_gene: TRBV3-1; d_gene: NA; abundance: many; len: 13; CDR3nt: TGTGCCAGCAGCCAAGGGGGAGATGAAAAACTGTTTTTT; CDR3aa: CASSQGGDEKLFF
j_gene: TRBJ2-1; v_gene: TRBV5-4; d_gene: NA; abundance: NA; len: 13; CDR3nt: TGTGCCAGCAGCTTGGCCCAGGGGAATGAGCAGTTCTTC; CDR3aa: CASSLAQGNEQFF
j_gene: TRBJ1-4; v_gene: TRBV20-1; d_gene: NA; abundance: many; len: 13; CDR3nt: TGCAGTGCTCTGACAGAAACTAATGAAAAACTGTTTTTT; CDR3aa: CSALTETNEKLFF